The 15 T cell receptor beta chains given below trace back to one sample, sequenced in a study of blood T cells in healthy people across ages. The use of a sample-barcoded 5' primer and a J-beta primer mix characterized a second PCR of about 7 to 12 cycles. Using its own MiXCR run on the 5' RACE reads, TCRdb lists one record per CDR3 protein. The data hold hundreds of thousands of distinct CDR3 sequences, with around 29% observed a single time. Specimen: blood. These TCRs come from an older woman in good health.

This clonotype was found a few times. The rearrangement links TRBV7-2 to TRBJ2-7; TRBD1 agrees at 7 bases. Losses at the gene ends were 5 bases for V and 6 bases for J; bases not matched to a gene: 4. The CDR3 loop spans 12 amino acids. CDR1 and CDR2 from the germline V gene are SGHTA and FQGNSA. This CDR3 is CASSVQGSEQYF. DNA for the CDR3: TGTGCCAGCAGCGTACAGGGGTCCGAGCAGTACTTC.

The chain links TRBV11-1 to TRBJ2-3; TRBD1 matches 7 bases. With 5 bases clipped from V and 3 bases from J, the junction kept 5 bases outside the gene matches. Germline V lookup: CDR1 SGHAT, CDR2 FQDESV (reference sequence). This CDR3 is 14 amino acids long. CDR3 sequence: CASSKQGQTDTQYF. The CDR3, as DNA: TGTGCCAGCAGCAAACAGGGGCAAACAGATACGCAGTATTTT.

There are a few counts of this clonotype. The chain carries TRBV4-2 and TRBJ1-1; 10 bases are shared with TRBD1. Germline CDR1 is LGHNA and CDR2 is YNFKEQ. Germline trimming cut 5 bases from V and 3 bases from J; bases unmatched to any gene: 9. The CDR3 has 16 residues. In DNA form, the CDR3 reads TGTGCCAGCAGCTCCCGGGACAGGGGAAAGTACACTGAAGCTTTCTTT. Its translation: CASSSRDRGKYTEAFF.

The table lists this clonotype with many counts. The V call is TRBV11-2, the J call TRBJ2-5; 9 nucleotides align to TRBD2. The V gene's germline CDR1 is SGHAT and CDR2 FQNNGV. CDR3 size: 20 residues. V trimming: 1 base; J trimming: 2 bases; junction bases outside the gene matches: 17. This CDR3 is CASSLVSSGSFGGEQETQYF. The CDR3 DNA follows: TGTGCCAGCAGCTTAGTGAGTAGCGGGAGTTTCGGCGGAGAACAAGAGACCCAGTACTTC.

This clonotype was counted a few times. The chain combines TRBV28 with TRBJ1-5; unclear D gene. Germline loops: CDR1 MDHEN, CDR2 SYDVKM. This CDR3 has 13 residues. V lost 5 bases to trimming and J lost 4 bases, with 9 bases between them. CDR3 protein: CASSIDRNQPQHF. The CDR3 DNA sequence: TGTGCCAGCAGTATAGACCGTAATCAGCCCCAGCATTTT.

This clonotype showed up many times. For the CDR3, the DNA is TGTGCCAGCAGCTTCGTAGGCAATGAGCAGTTCTTC. As protein: CASSFVGNEQFF. V usage is TRBV11-2 and J usage is TRBJ2-1; D remains unclear. V shed 3 bases and J shed 6 bases, with 6 bases lying between them. Germline V lookup: CDR1 SGHAT, CDR2 FQNNGV. The CDR3 is made up of 12 amino acids.

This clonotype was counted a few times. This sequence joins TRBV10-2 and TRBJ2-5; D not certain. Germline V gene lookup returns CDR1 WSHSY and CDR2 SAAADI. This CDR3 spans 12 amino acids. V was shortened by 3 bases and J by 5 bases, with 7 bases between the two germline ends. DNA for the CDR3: TGCGCCAGCAGTGATTTGCTGGAGACCCAGTACTTC. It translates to CASSDLLETQYF.

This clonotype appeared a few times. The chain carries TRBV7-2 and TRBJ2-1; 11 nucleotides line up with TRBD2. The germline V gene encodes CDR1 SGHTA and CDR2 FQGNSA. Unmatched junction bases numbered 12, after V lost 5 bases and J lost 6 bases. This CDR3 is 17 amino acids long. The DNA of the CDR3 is TGTGCCAGCAGCCCCAGTAGCGGGAGGGCCCGGGGCAATGAGCAGTTCTTC. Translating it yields CASSPSSGRARGNEQFF.

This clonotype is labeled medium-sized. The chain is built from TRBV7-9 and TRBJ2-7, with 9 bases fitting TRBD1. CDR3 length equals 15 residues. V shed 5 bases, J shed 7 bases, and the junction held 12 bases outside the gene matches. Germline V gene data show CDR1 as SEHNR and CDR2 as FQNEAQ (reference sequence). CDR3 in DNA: TGTGCCAGCAGCCTCCTTGGGACAGGGACGGGGGAGCAGTACTTC. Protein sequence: CASSLLGTGTGEQYF.

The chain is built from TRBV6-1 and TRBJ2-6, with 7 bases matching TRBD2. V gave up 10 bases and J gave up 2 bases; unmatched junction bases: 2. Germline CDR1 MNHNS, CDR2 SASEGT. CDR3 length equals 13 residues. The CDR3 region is CAIGTTGANVLTF. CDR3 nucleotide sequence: TGTGCCATCGGGACTACTGGGGCCAACGTCCTGACTTTC.

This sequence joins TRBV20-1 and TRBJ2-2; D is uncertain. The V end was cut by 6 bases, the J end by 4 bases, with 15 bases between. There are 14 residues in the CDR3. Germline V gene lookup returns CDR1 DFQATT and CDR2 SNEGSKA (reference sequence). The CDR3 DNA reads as TGCAGTGCGCGCGATGTGGGTGCCACCGGGGAGCTGTTTTTT. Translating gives CSARDVGATGELFF.

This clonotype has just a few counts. The CDR3 loop is CSVASGRAREQFF. Written as DNA, the CDR3 is TGCAGCGTAGCAAGCGGGAGGGCCCGTGAGCAGTTCTTC. This chain joins TRBV29-1 and TRBJ2-1; 10 nucleotides agree with TRBD2. Trimming removed 6 bases from V and 9 bases from J; junction bases left unmatched: 8. The CDR3 is 13 amino acids. Germline V gene lookup returns CDR1 SQVTM and CDR2 ANQGSEA.

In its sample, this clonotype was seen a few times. The CDR3 here is CASSQSTDRRGVGYTF. The CDR3 coding sequence is TGCGCCAGCAGCCAATCGACCGACCGGAGGGGAGTCGGCTACACCTTC. The chain is built from TRBV4-1 and TRBJ1-2, with D perhaps TRBD1 (5 bases). The germline CDR1 and CDR2 sequences are MGHRA and YSYEKL. V was cut by 2 bases and J by 8 bases, with 21 bases left in between. This CDR3 is built from 16 residues.

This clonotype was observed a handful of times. DNA for the CDR3: TGTGCCAGCAGTGAGACAGCCGGCACTGAAGCTTTCTTT. This codes for CASSETAGTEAFF. The chain couples TRBV6-5 to TRBJ1-1; tentative D call: TRBD1 (5 bases). In germline, CDR1 is MNHEY, CDR2 SVGAGI. The CDR3 is 13 amino acids. Trimming pared 5 bases from V and 4 bases from J, leaving 11 bases between.

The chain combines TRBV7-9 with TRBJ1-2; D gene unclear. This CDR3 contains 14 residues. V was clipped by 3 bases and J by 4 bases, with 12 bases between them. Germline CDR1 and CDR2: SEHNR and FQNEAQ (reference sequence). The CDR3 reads CASSLRRDSYGYTF. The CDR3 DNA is TGTGCCAGCAGCTTGAGGAGGGATTCCTATGGCTACACCTTC.